Below, 29 T cell receptor beta chains from the same sample are listed, as sequenced in a study of Ad26.COV2.S vaccination and SARS-CoV-2 variants. The repertoire was sequenced with immunoSEQ multiplex PCR; TCRdb's copy has only in-frame clones and lacks some. The table has approximately 150,000 clones, 75% to 90% seen once; the top ten hold around 5%. The source material was peripheral blood, sampled after recovery from COVID-19. The source of these receptors is a human donor who had recovered from COVID-19.

This chain uses TRBV4-1 with TRBJ1-5; D is ambiguous. The CDR3 sequence is 14 residues long. V dropped 0 bases and J dropped 3 bases, with 6 bases sitting between them. The germline V gene encodes CDR1 MGHRA and CDR2 YSYEKL. The CDR3: CASSQEGLNQPQHF. The CDR3 DNA follows: TGCGCCAGCAGCCAAGAGGGCCTCAATCAGCCCCAGCATTTT.

V gene TRBV18 combines with J gene TRBJ1-1; 10 bases are a match to TRBD1. The CDR3 length is 16 residues. V dropped 3 bases and J dropped 4; count of bases not matched to a gene: 8. Germline CDR1 and CDR2: KGHSH and LQKENI. The CDR3 spells CASSPMDRGVGTEAFF. DNA of the CDR3: TGTGCCAGCTCACCTATGGACAGGGGGGTTGGCACTGAAGCTTTCTTT.

The genes are TRBV5-1 and TRBJ2-3; no firm D call. The germline gives CDR1 SGHRS, CDR2 YFSETQ. The V end was cut by 0 bases, the J end by 10 bases, with 12 bases between. The CDR3 has 13 amino acids. This chain's CDR3 is CASSLEVLKAQYF. The CDR3 DNA sequence: TGCGCCAGCAGCTTGGAGGTCCTCAAGGCGCAGTATTTT.

V usage is TRBV3-1 (or the pseudogene TRBV3-2) and J usage is TRBJ1-3; tentatively, D is TRBD1 (6 bases). The CDR3 contains 15 residues. CDR1 is LGHDT, CDR2 YNNKEL, per germline (reference sequence). Trimming stripped 4 bases from V and 0 bases from J, with 10 bases between. In nucleotides, the CDR3 is TGTGCCAGCAGCCTGGGACATAGCTCTGGAAACACCATATATTTT. This sequence encodes CASSLGHSSGNTIYF.

V gene TRBV7-2 combines with J gene TRBJ2-7; D may be TRBD2 (5 bases). The CDR3 has 15 amino acids. Germline values: CDR1 SGHTA, CDR2 FQGNSA. V shed 6 bases and J shed 0 bases, with 15 bases lying between them. CDR3 coding DNA: TGTGCCAGCAGACTTAACGGGGATGCCTCCTACGAGCAGTACTTC. Translating it yields CASRLNGDASYEQYF.

The DNA for the CDR3 is TGTGCCAGCAGCCCAACAGGCGGGGGATCCAGGGATACGCAGTATTTT. Its translation: CASSPTGGGSRDTQYF. The chain is built from TRBV3-1 (or the pseudogene TRBV3-2) and TRBJ2-3; 7 bases are shared with TRBD2. V shed 4 bases, J shed 6 bases, and the junction held 13 bases outside the gene matches. There are 16 residues in the CDR3. Germline V gene data show CDR1 as LGHDT and CDR2 as YNNKEL (reference sequence).

The chain has TRBV6-6 and TRBJ2-1, with 10 bases fitting TRBD2. Germline loops: CDR1 MNHNY, CDR2 SVGAGI (reference sequence). The CDR3 is 15 amino acids. Unmatched junction bases numbered 8, after V lost 6 bases and J lost 6 bases. CDR3 loop: CASRESGGAGNEQFF. In DNA, the CDR3 is TGTGCCAGCAGAGAAAGCGGGGGGGCGGGCAATGAGCAGTTCTTC.

The chain has TRBV13 and TRBJ1-2, with D possibly matching TRBD1 (6 bases). The germline V gene encodes CDR1 PRHDT and CDR2 FYEKMQ (reference sequence). The CDR3 totals 14 residues. V lost 3 bases and J lost 6, with 14 bases in between. This chain's CDR3 is CASSFGQGPHGYTF. For the CDR3, the DNA is TGTGCCAGCAGCTTCGGGCAGGGGCCGCATGGCTACACCTTC.

J is TRBJ2-2 and V is TRBV2, with 9 bases lining up with TRBD1. Germline assignment: CDR1 SNHLY and CDR2 FYNNEI. The length of the CDR3 is 16 residues. The V and J ends lost 4 bases and 4 bases, in that order; junction bases with no gene match: 7. CDR3 nucleotides: TGTGCCAGCAGTGGGGGGACAGGGATCGCCACCGGGGAGCTGTTTTTT. As protein: CASSGGTGIATGELFF.

This rearrangement joins TRBV15 to TRBJ1-3, with D perhaps TRBD1 (5 bases). V was shortened by 4 bases and J by 8 bases, with 12 bases between the two germline ends. Germline CDR1 is LNHNV and CDR2 is YYDKDF (reference sequence). The length of the CDR3 is 13 residues. In DNA form, the CDR3 reads TGTGCCACCAGCAAGGGGTACTGGGACACCATATATTTT. Encoded protein: CATSKGYWDTIYF.

The chain employs TRBV5-4 and TRBJ1-2; D remains ambiguous. Germline loops: CDR1 SGHNT, CDR2 YYREEE (reference sequence). Trimming cost V 2 bases and J 2 bases, with 7 bases left between them. The CDR3 length is 13 residues. The CDR3 bases are TGTGCCAGCAGCTTTAAGACGAACTATGGCTACACCTTC. Its translation: CASSFKTNYGYTF.

The chain is built from TRBV4-1 and TRBJ2-7, with TRBD2 as a possible D gene (7 bases). The CDR3 extends over 14 amino acids. CDR1 is MGHRA, CDR2 YSYEKL, per germline. Trimming pared 1 base from V and 5 bases from J, leaving 12 bases between. In nucleotides, the CDR3 is TGCGCCAGCAGCCAAGGGGAGGGGGGGAACGAGCAGTACTTC. Its translation: CASSQGEGGNEQYF.

The chain has TRBV10-1 and TRBJ2-5, with 8 bases matching TRBD1. The V gene end was trimmed by 6 bases and the J gene end by 6 bases; junction bases not matched to a gene: 27. This CDR3 comprises 20 residues. CDR1 and CDR2 from the germline V gene are WNHNN and SYGVQD (reference sequence). The CDR3 reads CASRLPGTAVIVNRGKTQYF. The CDR3 DNA reads TGCGCCAGCAGGCTTCCCGGAACGGCTGTAATTGTTAACAGGGGGAAGACCCAGTACTTC.

The chain joins TRBV5-4 to TRBJ2-2, with a tentative D call TRBD1 (8 bases). The CDR3 spans 16 residues. With 0 bases removed from V and 7 bases from J, the gap between germline ends came to 16 bases. Germline V lookup: CDR1 SGHNT, CDR2 YYREEE (reference sequence). The CDR3 bases are TGTGCCAGCAGCTTGGGGACAGGGAGGGATGGCGGGGAGCTGTTTTTT. Protein: CASSLGTGRDGGELFF.

Concerning this clone itself: One end of the junction is discordant with germline, which a read error may explain. The chain is built from TRBV28 and TRBJ1-2, with a possible D match to TRBD1 (5 bases). The CDR3 has 12 residues. Germline V gene lookup returns CDR1 MDHEN and CDR2 SYDVKM. CDR3 amino acids: CASSSPGQLQEF. For the CDR3, the DNA is TGTGCCAGCAGTTCCCCCGGACAACTCCAGGAGTTC.

The V call is TRBV19, the J call TRBJ1-5; perhaps TRBD1 as D (6 bases). The CDR3 covers 14 residues. Per the germline V gene, CDR1 is LNHDA and CDR2 is SQIVND (reference sequence). The V and J ends lost 2 bases and 7 bases respectively, with 12 bases between them. Written as DNA, the CDR3 is TGTGCCAGTAGTATATCAGGGGCCAGGCAGCCCCAGCATTTT. Translating gives CASSISGARQPQHF.

The chain has TRBV7-9 and TRBJ1-4; no firm D call. Trimming took 7 bases from V and 5 from J, leaving 11 bases between them. Germline V gene data show CDR1 as SEHNR and CDR2 as FQNEAQ (reference sequence). This CDR3 has 13 residues. CDR3 residues: CASIRQENEKLFF. The CDR3 DNA follows: TGTGCCAGCATAAGGCAGGAGAATGAAAAACTGTTTTTT.

This chain uses TRBV7-6 with TRBJ1-3; no clear D. This CDR3 is 15 amino acids long. Per germline, CDR1 SGHVS and CDR2 FNYEAQ. V was shortened by 1 base and J by 0 bases, with 7 bases between the two germline ends. CDR3 nucleotides: TGTGCCAGCAGCTTAGGGCAGAGCTCTGGAAACACCATATATTTT. Its translation is CASSLGQSSGNTIYF.

This chain joins TRBV28 and TRBJ1-5, with 9 bases that match TRBD1. Germline CDR1 and CDR2: MDHEN and SYDVKM. CDR3 length: 15 residues. With V trimmed by 6 bases and J by 3 bases, 6 bases remained unmatched. CDR3 loop: CASRAGQGNNQPQHF. The CDR3 bases are TGTGCCAGCAGAGCGGGACAGGGCAACAATCAGCCCCAGCATTTT.

The genes are TRBV5-1 and TRBJ1-2, with 8 positions matching TRBD1. After removal of 4 bases from V and 1 base from J, the junction contained 9 bases not matched to a gene. CDR1 and CDR2 (germline): SGHRS, YFSETQ. The CDR3 is 16 residues long. In DNA form, the CDR3 reads TGCGCCAGCAGCATACGGACAGGGTCCTTTAACTATGGCTACACCTTC. Translating gives CASSIRTGSFNYGYTF.

This rearrangement joins TRBV5-6 to TRBJ1-1; 7 bases line up with TRBD1. Trimming cost V 1 base and J 4 bases; bases outside gene matches: 4. CDR3 length: 14 residues. Germline V gene sequence: CDR1 SGHDT, CDR2 YYEEEE. CDR3 region: CASSLPTGATEAFF. CDR3 DNA: TGTGCCAGCAGCTTGCCCACAGGGGCCACTGAAGCTTTCTTT.

This chain uses TRBV6-1 with TRBJ2-5; 8 nucleotides line up with TRBD1. Germline V gene lookup returns CDR1 MNHNS and CDR2 SASEGT. V shed 3 bases and J 3 bases; nucleotides not matched to a gene: 6. This CDR3 is built from 15 residues. The CDR3 coding sequence is TGTGCCAGCAGTGATGCCGGGACAGGAAAAGAGACCCAGTACTTC. Its translation: CASSDAGTGKETQYF.

The chain is built from TRBV5-1 and TRBJ2-7, with 14 bases aligning to TRBD2. Germline V gene lookup returns CDR1 SGHRS and CDR2 YFSETQ. Losses at the gene ends were 0 bases for V and 2 bases for J; bases not matched to a gene: 7. This CDR3 contains 18 residues. The CDR3 sequence: CASSLDPLGLAGAYEQYF. CDR3 nucleotides: TGCGCCAGCAGCTTGGACCCGCTGGGACTAGCGGGAGCCTACGAGCAGTACTTC.

Here the CDR3 reads CASRSNGAYNSPLHF. Written as DNA, the CDR3 is TGTGCCAGTAGGTCGAACGGCGCCTATAATTCACCCCTCCACTTT. J is TRBJ1-6 and V is TRBV19; unclear D gene. This CDR3 contains 15 residues. V was pared by 6 bases and J by 2 bases, with 11 bases between. The germline gives CDR1 LNHDA, CDR2 SQIVND (reference sequence).

This chain uses TRBV6-5 with TRBJ2-1; D is perhaps TRBD1 or TRBD2 (5 bases each). V lost 0 bases, J lost 5 bases, and 8 bases lay in between. This CDR3 region has 14 residues. Germline V lookup: CDR1 MNHEY, CDR2 SVGAGI. CDR3 nucleotides: TGTGCCAGCAGTTACTCCCAGGGAGACAATGAGCAGTTCTTC. Residues: CASSYSQGDNEQFF.

The V and J genes are TRBV6-5 and TRBJ1-5; the D is unclear. This CDR3 is 15 amino acids long. The V gene's germline CDR1 is MNHEY and CDR2 SVGAGI. The V gene lost 4 bases and the J gene lost 3 bases, with 13 bases spanning the gap. CDR3: CASSSTSVTNQPQHF. The CDR3 bases are TGTGCCAGCAGTTCCACGAGCGTTACCAATCAGCCCCAGCATTTT.

This chain connects TRBV25-1 to TRBJ2-7; D may be TRBD1 (6 bases). The CDR3 runs 14 residues. The V gene lost 6 bases and the J gene lost 2 bases, with 14 bases spanning the gap. The V gene's germline CDR1 is MGHDK and CDR2 SYGVNS. The CDR3 loop is CASRAGDGPYEQYF. The CDR3 DNA follows: TGTGCCAGCAGAGCAGGGGACGGCCCCTACGAGCAGTACTTC.

The rearrangement uses TRBV5-1 and TRBJ2-3; D might be TRBD1 (5 bases). CDR1 and CDR2 (germline): SGHRS, YFSETQ. This CDR3 contains 14 residues. The V gene lost 0 bases and the J gene lost 2 bases, with 7 bases spanning the gap. CDR3 amino acids: CASSLGQFTDTQYF. The CDR3 DNA follows: TGCGCCAGCAGCTTGGGACAGTTCACAGATACGCAGTATTTT.

A single count supports this clone. CDR3 protein: CAGLGQQETQYF. The CDR3 DNA reads as TGTGCCGGGCTGGGACAGCAAGAGACCCAGTACTTC. The genes are TRBV2 and TRBJ2-5, with 7 bases matching TRBD1. J lost 2 bases, V lost 11 bases, and 5 bases had no gene match. Germline V lookup: CDR1 SNHLY, CDR2 FYNNEI. CDR3 length equals 12 residues.